The T cell receptor (beta chain) described here comes from a study of blood T cell repertoires in COVID-19 (dated by TCRdb to between 2020 and 2021). The study in broad terms: The collaborator samples originated in the United States, Italy and Spain and spanned the acute and convalescent phases of COVID-19. The dataset comprised deeply sampled blood TCRbeta repertoires from subjects exposed to, actively infected with, or recovered from COVID-19. Where available, HLA class I and class II types were obtained from metadata supplied by the sample provider rather than from assay-based typing. The material from the prospective study consisted of cDNA or gDNA derived from T cells, B-cell-depleted T cells, or PBMCs. Nearly every sample came with metadata listing a de-identified subject ID, COVID-19 status, age in years and sex. The samples were drawn from two sources: the first 160 participants of the ongoing ImmuneRACE study, and over 950 subjects contributed by 6 global collaborators. The repertoires were released in a freely available public database intended as a resource for research on the immune response to SARS-CoV-2.

The CDR3 has 15 amino acids, counting the end cysteine and phenylalanine. Only the CDR3 portion is preserved as DNA: 45 bases, with reading frame beginning at the first base. CDR1 and CDR2, looked up from the germline V gene, are SGHTA and FQGNSA. A distance of 13 bases separates the germline ends of V and J, which lose 1 base and 9 bases respectively. In regard to this clone: Its antigen specificity is not known. Within one base of it there is no much larger clone, and no base qualities were kept.

The immunoSEQ Assay, a bias-controlled multiplex PCR, was used to amplify TCRbeta CDR3 regions from genomic DNA. Turning to the authors' computational methods: The number of nucleated cells in each sample was estimated by amplification of reference gene primers within the assay. To quantify the absolute abundance of each unique TCRbeta CDR3 rearrangement, sequence reads were collapsed and filtered. For each sample, productive Simpson clonality was calculated as the square root of Simpson's diversity index across productive rearrangements. The immuneACCESS repertoire file appears here via TCRdb, limited to in-frame rearrangements. These files lack a portion of the clones; in checked studies, under half of the deficit traces to unresolved V genes, and the cause of the others is not known. V, J and clone size are those of that table, while D and trimming were read from the DNA. The sample table holds about 200,000 clones, of which about 93% were seen once. The ten largest clones represent roughly 0.56% of the sample.

Findings and caveats that apply to the study as a whole: Clinical and demographic metadata were provided uncurated, with the amount varying by source and participant.

Whole blood was collected in K2EDTA tubes by collaborating institutions according to the institutions' own protocols. For TCRbeta analysis, collaborator samples were shipped as frozen whole blood, as isolated PBMCs, or as DNA extracted from either sample type. The TCR sequence derives from a man aged 50 to 60 with acute or convalescent COVID-19. The source material was peripheral blood. The chain joins TRBV7-2 to TRBJ1-6, and TRBD1 may be the D gene, going by 5 matching bases. The bases read TGTGCCAGCAGCTTAGTGTCCGGCCAGGGTTCACCCCTCCACTTT. This yields the protein CASSLVSGQGSPLHF.